This TCR beta chain was observed in a study of CD8+ T cells in alopecia areata. RNA, once extracted, was reverse transcribed into cDNA for use as the sequencing template. Sequencing was performed with immunoSEQ multiplex PCR; in TCRdb, only in-frame clones are kept and a portion is missing. The sample shows tens of thousands of clones, around 44% of them seen only once. Peripheral blood and lesional scalp punch biopsies came from alopecia areata patients. Material for sequencing was NKG2D-low CD8+ T cells sorted from blood. The receptor's source is a human donor with alopecia areata.

The CDR3 reads CASSQTGGEQYF. The CDR3 DNA reads as TGTGCCAGCAGTCAAACAGGGGGCGAGCAGTACTTC. V usage is TRBV27 and J usage is TRBJ2-7, with 8 bases lining up with TRBD1. The CDR3 covers 12 residues. Germline V gene lookup returns CDR1 MNHEY and CDR2 SMNVEV (reference sequence). Trimming at V came to 5 bases and at J to 6 bases, leaving 3 bases not matched to a gene.